The entry below describes one T cell receptor beta chain. This specimen belongs to a study of T cell changes during pregnancy in multiple sclerosis. This CDR3 has 14 amino acids. Germline V gives CDR1 MNHEY, CDR2 SMNVEV (reference sequence). V was shortened by 1 base and J by 2 bases, with 8 bases between the two germline ends. Libraries were prepared by immunoSEQ multiplex PCR; TCRdb keeps only in-frame clonotypes and omits some of them. In the table there are tens of thousands of clones, approximately 90% of which are singletons. The rearrangement joins TRBV27 to TRBJ1-1, with D perhaps TRBD1 (6 bases). The specimen was peripheral blood, collected in the third trimester of pregnancy. This clonotype was obtained from a female donor with multiple sclerosis, enrolled in a pregnancy study. As DNA, the CDR3 is TGTGCCAGCAGTTTATTACAGGGAAACACTGAAGCTTTCTTT. Residues: CASSLLQGNTEAFF.